Sequencing of this TCR beta chain was carried out in a study of graft-versus-host responses after intestinal transplantation. Study as a whole: Among the recipients, transplants were multivisceral, liver-intestinal, or isolated intestinal. Anti-thymocyte globulin was used for induction in all recipients, who then took tacrolimus and steroids for about three years. Points from the study as a whole: In patients with graft-donor T cell macrochimerism, allograft graft-versus-host to host-versus-graft clonal ratios were high. Recipient bone marrow held GvH clones, some seen earlier in ileum or blood.

Processing of graft tissue released intraepithelial and lamina propria lymphocytes. Points on this clone: Antigen specificity is unknown.

The CDR3 sequence is 16 residues long. Trimming left V 0 bases short and J 5 bases short, with 15 bases between. Germline V gives CDR1 MGHRA, CDR2 YSYEKL. Clones were sequenced by immunoSEQ multiplex PCR, and TCRdb holds only the in-frame ones, with some missing. The sample has 15,000 to 20,000 clones, roughly 82% seen once. Sequenced here: ileum tissue, sampled 17 days after transplant. The chain joins TRBV4-1 to TRBJ2-3, with D tentatively TRBD2 (6 bases). The TCR was taken from a human patient who received an intestinal transplant, so some T cells may come from the graft donor. The CDR3 here is CASSQDLTRMVDTQYF. The CDR3 DNA follows: TGCGCCAGCAGCCAAGACTTGACTAGGATGGTAGATACGCAGTATTTT.